The 9 T cell receptor beta chains presented below share a single source sample, sequenced in a study of OX40 agonist ivuxolimab in advanced cancers. Sequencing was performed with immunoSEQ multiplex PCR; in TCRdb, only in-frame clones are kept and a portion is missing. The profile shows more than 75,000 clones, approximately 84% of them singletons. The sample consisted of CD4+ or CD8+ T cells sorted from blood, taken in a trial of the OX40 agonist ivuxolimab. Receptors were obtained from an adult with an advanced solid tumor such as melanoma, head and neck, liver or kidney cancer.

The chain is built from TRBV19 and TRBJ1-2, with 7 bases identical to TRBD1. Trimming at V came to 6 bases and at J to 9 bases, leaving 7 bases not matched to a gene. Germline CDR1 is LNHDA and CDR2 is SQIVND (reference sequence). There are 12 residues in the CDR3. DNA for the CDR3: TGTGCCAGTAGGACTACAGGGGATAGCTACACCTTC. This encodes CASRTTGDSYTF.

This chain links TRBV6-1 with TRBJ1-2; D is unresolved. CDR1 and CDR2 (germline): MNHNS, SASEGT. This CDR3 is 14 amino acids long. V was shortened by 4 bases and J by 0 bases, with 9 bases between the two germline ends. The CDR3 DNA is TGTGCCAGCAGTGTGTCACGGACTAACTATGGCTACACCTTC. This encodes CASSVSRTNYGYTF.

In its sample, this clone was seen once. The chain is built from TRBV21-1 and TRBJ1-1. TRBV21-1 counts as a pseudogene. The CDR3 has 16 residues. This CDR3 is CASSRARDSANTEAFF. The DNA for the CDR3 is TGTGCCAGCAGCAGGGCGAGGGACTCAGCGAACACTGAAGCTTTCTTT.

The chain couples TRBV5-1 to TRBJ2-5, with D perhaps TRBD1 or TRBD2 (5 bases each). From germline, CDR1 is SGHRS and CDR2 YFSETQ. CDR3 size: 14 residues. V was clipped by 0 bases and J by 2 bases, with 8 bases between them. CDR3 nucleotide sequence: TGCGCCAGCAGCTTGGAGGGACGACAAGAGACCCAGTACTTC. Protein product: CASSLEGRQETQYF.

The table lists this clone with a count of one. As DNA, the CDR3 is TGTGCCAGCAGCTTGAGGCAGATCCAAGAGACCCAGTACTTC. This sequence encodes CASSLRQIQETQYF. V is TRBV5-6 and J is TRBJ2-5; no reliable D call. Germline assignment: CDR1 SGHDT and CDR2 YYEEEE. Trimming stripped 1 base from V and 1 base from J, with 8 bases between. CDR3 length: 14 amino acids.

The chain couples TRBV9 to TRBJ2-2, with TRBD2 matching 10 bases. This CDR3 region has 15 residues. V was pared by 5 bases and J by 5 bases, with 6 bases of the junction left unmatched. CDR1 is SGDLS, CDR2 YYNGEE, per germline. For the CDR3, the DNA is TGTGCCAGCAGTCCCGGGACTAGCGTGACCGGGGAGCTGTTTTTT. Encoded protein: CASSPGTSVTGELFF. Looking up the rest from reference TRBV9 and TRBJ2-2 gives the full variable domain: DSGVTQTPKHLITATGQRVTLRCSPRSGDLSVYWYQQSLDQGLQFLIQYYNGEERAKGNILERFSAQQFPDLHSELNLSSLELGDSALYFCASSPGTSVTGELFFGEGSRLTVL.

The chain links TRBV19 to TRBJ2-1; 16 bases agree with TRBD2. CDR1 is LNHDA, CDR2 SQIVND, per germline (reference sequence). CDR3 length: 16 amino acids. V shed 7 bases and J 8 bases; nucleotides not matched to a gene: 8. The CDR3 coding sequence is TGTGCCAGTAATCCCGGGACTAGCGGGAGGGGCCATGAGCAGTTCTTC. Translation gives CASNPGTSGRGHEQFF.

The chain joins TRBV30 to TRBJ1-5; TRBD1 agrees at 7 bases. Germline V gene lookup returns CDR1 GTSNPN and CDR2 SVGIG (reference sequence). CDR3 length equals 13 residues. V gave up 3 bases and J gave up 4 bases; unmatched junction bases: 3. CDR3 loop: CAWSPGGNQPQHF. The CDR3, as DNA: TGTGCCTGGAGCCCAGGGGGTAATCAGCCCCAGCATTTT. Variable domain in full (rest from reference TRBV30 and TRBJ1-5): SQTIHQWPATLVQPVGSPLSLECTVEGTSNPNLYWYRQAAGRGLQLLFYSVGIGQISSEVPQNLSASRPQDRQFILSSKKLLLSDSGFYLCAWSPGGNQPQHFGDGTRLSIL.

This sequence joins TRBV18 and TRBJ2-7, with D maybe TRBD1 (6 bases). CDR1 and CDR2 (germline): KGHSH, LQKENI. V was clipped by 3 bases and J by 1 base, with 13 bases between them. The CDR3 totals 15 residues. CDR3 nucleotides: TGTGCCAGCTCACCTTGGGCAGGGGATTCCTACGAGCAGTACTTC. Amino acid sequence: CASSPWAGDSYEQYF.